These 20 T cell receptor beta chains were sequenced from one sample in a study of T cell responses to AZD1222 COVID-19 vaccine (TCRdb year 2021). Library preparation was by the immunoSEQ multiplex PCR assay. TCRdb re-hosts the immuneACCESS table, in-frame sequences only. Its copies lack some clones; in the studies checked, an unresolved V gene accounts for under half of them, and the cause for the rest is not known. This sample comprises 90,000 to 150,000 clones, more than 75% of them detected only once. The top ten constitute 3.5% of the sample. The sample's time point label, decoded: about 28 days (+/-7) after the second vaccine dose. The specimen comprised peripheral blood, sampled 28 days after the second AZD1222 dose. The receptor set was obtained from an adult who received the AZD1222 COVID-19 vaccine.

The gene calls are TRBV19 and TRBJ1-2, with TRBD1 matching 8 bases. V shed 4 bases and J 2 bases; nucleotides not matched to a gene: 6. This CDR3 contains 15 residues. Germline CDR1 and CDR2: LNHDA and SQIVND (reference sequence). The CDR3 region is CASSRTGQNNYGYTF. In DNA, the CDR3 is TGTGCCAGTAGTAGGACAGGGCAAAACAACTATGGCTACACCTTC.

The rearrangement links TRBV19 to TRBJ2-7; a possible D gene is TRBD2 (5 bases). The V gene's germline CDR1 is LNHDA and CDR2 SQIVND (reference sequence). The CDR3 sequence is 14 residues long. Deletions cut 1 base from V and 2 bases from J, with 9 bases between. As DNA, the CDR3 is TGTGCCAGTAGTATAGCTAGCACCACCTACGAGCAGTACTTC. Translation: CASSIASTTYEQYF.

This clone was counted between two and nine times. No conserved phenylalanine or tryptophan is present at the end of the CDR3, so a read error is the likely explanation. The limits of the CDR3 on the DNA are not certain, so only TCRdb's listed CDR3 is given. The chain carries TRBV5-6 and TRBJ2-7; the D call of TRBD1 is as the table states it, not checked on the DNA. Both ends counted, the CDR3 spans 11 residues. Germline assignment: CDR1 SGHDT and CDR2 YYEEEE. This chain's CDR3 is CASSFSQGPQG.

This clone is a singleton in its sample. The chain carries TRBV5-4 and TRBJ2-7; possible D gene TRBD2, 6 bases. Germline V lookup: CDR1 SGHNT, CDR2 YYREEE (reference sequence). CDR3 length: 14 amino acids. V was pared by 2 bases and J by 0 bases, with 9 bases between. Here the CDR3 DNA reads TGTGCCAGCAGCTTCGGGGGTCACTCCTACGAGCAGTACTTC. Amino acids: CASSFGGHSYEQYF.

The chain has TRBV13 and TRBJ1-1; 8 nucleotides line up with TRBD1. Germline loops: CDR1 PRHDT, CDR2 FYEKMQ (reference sequence). The CDR3 loop spans 14 amino acids. V gave up 5 bases and J gave up 3 bases; unmatched junction bases: 5. The CDR3 loop is CASSLGQGDTEAFF. CDR3 nucleotides: TGTGCCAGCAGCCTCGGACAGGGCGACACTGAAGCTTTCTTT.

This sequence joins TRBV4-3 and TRBJ2-6; D is unclear. Germline V lookup: CDR1 LGHNA, CDR2 YSLEER. The CDR3 extends over 18 amino acids. V lost 0 bases and J lost 1, with 13 bases in between. The CDR3 region is CASSQDKASTSGANVLTF. The CDR3 nucleotides read TGCGCCAGCAGCCAAGATAAGGCCTCGACATCTGGGGCCAACGTCCTGACTTTC.

Details on this clone: One junction end disagrees with the germline gene, perhaps due to a read error. The rearrangement joins TRBV15 to TRBJ2-1; D is undetermined. CDR1 is LNHNV, CDR2 YYDKDF, per germline (reference sequence). CDR3 length: 16 amino acids. The CDR3: CATSRARLAFDNDQFF. CDR3 DNA sequence: TGTGCCACCAGCAGAGCCAGGTTGGCCTTTGACAATGATCAGTTCTTC.

V is TRBV9 and J is TRBJ1-2; D is unclear. The CDR3 consists of 14 residues. CDR1 SGDLS and CDR2 YYNGEE come from the germline V gene. The V and J ends lost 3 bases and 6 bases respectively, with 15 bases between them. CDR3 protein: CASSGRVPPHGYTF. The CDR3 DNA reads as TGTGCCAGCAGCGGTAGAGTACCACCTCATGGCTACACCTTC.

The chain links TRBV19 to TRBJ2-7, with TRBD2 matching 10 bases. The V and J ends lost 5 bases and 2 bases, in that order; junction bases with no gene match: 6. The CDR3 contains 15 residues. From germline, CDR1 is LNHDA and CDR2 SQIVND (reference sequence). The CDR3 coding sequence is TGTGCCAGTAGTTTCCGGACTAGCGGACCCTACGAGCAGTACTTC. This gives the protein CASSFRTSGPYEQYF.

The V gene is TRBV7-6, the J gene TRBJ1-4, with TRBD1 as a possible D gene (5 bases). The germline V and J ends were trimmed by 5 bases and 5 bases, with 15 bases remaining between them. This CDR3 has 15 amino acids. CDR1 and CDR2 from the germline V gene are SGHVS and FNYEAQ. The chain's CDR3 is CASSLKGPINEKLFF. CDR3 in DNA: TGTGCCAGCAGCCTTAAGGGACCGATCAATGAAAAACTGTTTTTT.

This chain joins TRBV6-5 and TRBJ1-2; a weak D match, TRBD1 (5 bases). The CDR3 is made up of 13 amino acids. V was trimmed by 8 bases and J by 0 bases, leaving 10 bases between them. Germline assignment: CDR1 MNHEY and CDR2 SVGAGI. CDR3 region: CASLGLANYGYTF. CDR3 nucleotide sequence: TGTGCCAGCTTGGGACTAGCTAACTATGGCTACACCTTC.

The genes are TRBV5-1 and TRBJ2-1, with 8 bases that match TRBD1. Germline values: CDR1 SGHRS, CDR2 YFSETQ. This CDR3 region has 14 residues. With V trimmed by 1 base and J by 10 bases, 7 bases remained unmatched. CDR3 DNA: TGCGCCAGCAGCTTGAGAGAACAGGGGGGCGAGCAGTTCTTC. This gives the protein CASSLREQGGEQFF.

J is TRBJ2-7 and V is TRBV7-9, with D possibly TRBD2 on 5 matching bases. Trimming pared 6 bases from V and 0 bases from J, leaving 12 bases between. Germline values: CDR1 SEHNR, CDR2 FQNEAQ (reference sequence). This CDR3 is 14 amino acids long. The CDR3 bases are TGTGCCAGCAGGCAGGACTCGGGCTCCTACGAGCAGTACTTC. This codes for CASRQDSGSYEQYF.

This clone was recorded a few times. CDR3 region: CASSTPQRLNTGELFF. CDR3 nucleotide sequence: TGTGCCAGCAGTACCCCCCAGCGACTGAACACCGGGGAGCTGTTTTTT. The genes are TRBV28 and TRBJ2-2; D ambiguous. With 5 bases removed from V and 1 base from J, the gap between germline ends came to 14 bases. Germline-derived CDR1 and CDR2 are MDHEN and SYDVKM. The CDR3 sequence is 16 residues long.

This sequence joins TRBV5-1 and TRBJ1-3, with 9 bases identical to TRBD1. Trimming cost V 4 bases and J 4 bases; bases outside gene matches: 6. The germline CDR1 and CDR2 sequences are SGHRS and YFSETQ. The CDR3 consists of 15 residues. The CDR3 sequence: CASSETGGAGNTIYF. CDR3 nucleotide sequence: TGCGCCAGCAGCGAGACAGGGGGAGCCGGAAACACCATATATTTT.

J is TRBJ2-7 and V is TRBV9, with D perhaps matching TRBD1 (6 bases). CDR1 and CDR2 from the germline V gene are SGDLS and YYNGEE. The length of the CDR3 is 14 residues. The V and J ends lost 4 bases and 3 bases respectively, with 14 bases between them. The CDR3 coding sequence is TGTGCCAGCAGCTCCACAGGGTCATTCTACGAGCAGTACTTC. Its protein product is CASSSTGSFYEQYF. Together with reference TRBV9 and TRBJ2-7, the CDR3 gives the full variable domain: DSGVTQTPKHLITATGQRVTLRCSPRSGDLSVYWYQQSLDQGLQFLIQYYNGEERAKGNILERFSAQQFPDLHSELNLSSLELGDSALYFCASSSTGSFYEQYFGPGTRLTVT.

Comments on this clone: Other DNA sequences in this specimen translate into the identical CDR3. This chain connects TRBV10-3 to TRBJ1-3, with D hard to call. The CDR3 is 14 residues long. Trimming left V 7 bases short and J 0 bases short, with 10 bases between. CDR1 is ENHRY, CDR2 SYGVKD, per germline. The DNA of the CDR3 is TGTGCCATCACTCGTGGCCTCTCTGGAAACACCATATATTTT. This translates into CAITRGLSGNTIYF.

The rearrangement links TRBV27 to TRBJ1-1, with D perhaps matching TRBD1 (6 bases). The CDR3 contains 14 residues. Deletions cut 0 bases from V and 5 bases from J, with 10 bases between. Germline V gives CDR1 MNHEY, CDR2 SMNVEV (reference sequence). The CDR3 region is CASSLSLQGTEAFF. The CDR3, as DNA: TGTGCCAGCAGTTTATCCTTACAGGGAACTGAAGCTTTCTTT.

This chain connects TRBV19 to TRBJ2-7; D is possibly TRBD2 (6 bases). V gave up 5 bases and J gave up 2 bases, with 13 bases separating them. This CDR3 region has 14 residues. Germline V lookup: CDR1 LNHDA, CDR2 SQIVND (reference sequence). Here the CDR3 reads CASSPPRRAYEQYF. The DNA of the CDR3 is TGTGCCAGTAGTCCTCCCAGGAGGGCCTACGAGCAGTACTTC.

J is TRBJ1-2 and V is TRBV6-5; D is perhaps TRBD1 (5 bases). Trimming took off 2 bases at V and 4 bases at J, with 17 bases between the two ends. Germline-derived CDR1 and CDR2 are MNHEY and SVGAGI. CDR3 length equals 16 residues. The CDR3 region has the DNA TGTGCCAGCAGTTACGCGGGGGTGGGCGACCTCTATGGCTACACCTTC. Its translation is CASSYAGVGDLYGYTF.